The entry that follows covers one TCR beta chain sequence. Its antigen remains unknown. Clones were read by immunoSEQ multiplex PCR, and TCRdb kept only the in-frame ones, dropping some. The sample yields about 150,000 clones, roughly 92% seen once. The sample comes from a study of T cell responses to AZD1222 COVID-19 vaccine. Trimming stripped 4 bases from V and 6 bases from J, with 6 bases between. The CDR3 has 11 residues. CDR1 DFQATT and CDR2 SNEGSKA come from the germline V gene (reference sequence). General study points: Elevations in Spike-specific TCR breadth and depth followed administration of two AZD1222 doses. Mostly white British, mostly female donors; authors suggested clonal diversity may be underestimated. Unmutated variant regions are reportedly the target of nearly half of TCRs that are spike-specific.

The specimen was peripheral blood, collected on day 0 of AZD1222 vaccination. The origin of this receptor is an adult in good health. The chain joins TRBV20-1 to TRBJ2-2; D is unresolved. DNA for the CDR3: TGCAGTGCTATAAGCGCCGGGGAGCTGTTTTTT. This gives the protein CSAISAGELFF.